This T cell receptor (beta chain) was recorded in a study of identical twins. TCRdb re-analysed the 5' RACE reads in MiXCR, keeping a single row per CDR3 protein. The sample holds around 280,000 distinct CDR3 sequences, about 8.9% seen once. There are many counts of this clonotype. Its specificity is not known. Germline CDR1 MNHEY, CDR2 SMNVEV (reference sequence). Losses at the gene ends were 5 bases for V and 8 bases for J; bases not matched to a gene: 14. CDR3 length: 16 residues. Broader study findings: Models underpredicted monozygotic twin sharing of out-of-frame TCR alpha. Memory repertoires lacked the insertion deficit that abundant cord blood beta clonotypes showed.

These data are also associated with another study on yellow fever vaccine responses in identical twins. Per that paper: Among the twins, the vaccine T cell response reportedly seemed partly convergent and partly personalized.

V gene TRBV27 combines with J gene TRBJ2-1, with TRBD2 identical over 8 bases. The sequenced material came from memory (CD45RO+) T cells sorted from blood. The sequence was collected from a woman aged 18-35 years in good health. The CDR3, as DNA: TGTGCCAGCAGTCCCACCCGCGGGAGGTATCCAGATGAGCAGTTCTTC. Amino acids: CASSPTRGRYPDEQFF.